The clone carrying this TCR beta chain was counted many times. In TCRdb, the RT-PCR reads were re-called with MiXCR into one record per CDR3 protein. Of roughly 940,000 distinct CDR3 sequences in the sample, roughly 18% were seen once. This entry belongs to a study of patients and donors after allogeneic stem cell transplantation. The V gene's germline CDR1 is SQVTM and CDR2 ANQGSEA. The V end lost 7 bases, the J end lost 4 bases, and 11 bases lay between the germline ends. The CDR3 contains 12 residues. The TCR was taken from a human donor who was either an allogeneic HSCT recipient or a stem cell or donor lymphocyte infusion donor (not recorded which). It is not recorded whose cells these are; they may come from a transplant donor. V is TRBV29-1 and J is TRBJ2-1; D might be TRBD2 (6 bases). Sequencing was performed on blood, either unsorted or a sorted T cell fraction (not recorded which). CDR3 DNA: TGCAGCGGGGGACTGGGATACAATGAGCAGTTCTTC. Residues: CSGGLGYNEQFF.